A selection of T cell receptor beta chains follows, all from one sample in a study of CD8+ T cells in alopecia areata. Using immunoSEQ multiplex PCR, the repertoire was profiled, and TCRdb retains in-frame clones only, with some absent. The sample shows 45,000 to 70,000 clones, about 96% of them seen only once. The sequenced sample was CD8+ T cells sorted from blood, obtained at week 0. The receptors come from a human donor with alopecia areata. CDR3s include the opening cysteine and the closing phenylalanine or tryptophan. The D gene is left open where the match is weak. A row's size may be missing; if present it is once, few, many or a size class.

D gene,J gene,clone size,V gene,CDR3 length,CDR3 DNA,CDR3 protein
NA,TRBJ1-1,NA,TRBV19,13,TGTGCCAGTAGGCCCCTATGGAACACTGAAGCTTTCTTT,CASRPLWNTEAFF
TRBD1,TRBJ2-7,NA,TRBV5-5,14,TGTGCCAGCAGCCTGGGGACAGGGGCCTCCTGGCAGTACTTC,CASSLGTGASWQYF
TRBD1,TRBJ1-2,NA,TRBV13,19,TGTGCCAGCAGCTTAGGCCTAAGTTTCTTGGACAGGGGGCGATGGGGCTACACCTTC,CASSLGLSFLDRGRWGYTF
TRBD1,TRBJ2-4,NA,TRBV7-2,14,TGTGCCAGCAGCTCCTGGACAGGGGAGGACATTCAGTACTTC,CASSSWTGEDIQYF
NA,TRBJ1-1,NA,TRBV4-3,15,TGCGCCAGCAGCCAAGGTGGGGGGTTGAATACTGAAGCTTTCTTT,CASSQGGGLNTEAFF
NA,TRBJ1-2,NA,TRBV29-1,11,TGCAGCGTTGAAGACCGGAGGGACTACACCTTC,CSVEDRRDYTF
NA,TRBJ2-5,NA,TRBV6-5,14,TGTGCCAGCAGTTACTCAACGGGTTTAGAGACCCAGTACTTC,CASSYSTGLETQYF
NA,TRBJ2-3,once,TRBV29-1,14,TGCAGCGTTGAAGATCGTCAAGGGATAGATACGCAGTATTTT,CSVEDRQGIDTQYF
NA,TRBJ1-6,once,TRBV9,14,TGTGCCAGCAGCGTAAGATCTGGGGAATCACCCCTCCACTTT,CASSVRSGESPLHF
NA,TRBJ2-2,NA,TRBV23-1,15,TGCGCCAGCAGTCAATCGGGCAGGGACACCGGGGAGCTGTTTTTT,CASSQSGRDTGELFF
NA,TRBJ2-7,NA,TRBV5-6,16,TGTGCCAGCAGCTTCCTTTCTTGGACAGTCCCTTACGAGCAGTACTTC,CASSFLSWTVPYEQYF
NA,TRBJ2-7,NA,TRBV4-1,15,TGCGCCAGCAGCCAACTGGACAGCAGCTCCTACGAGCAGTACTTC,CASSQLDSSSYEQYF
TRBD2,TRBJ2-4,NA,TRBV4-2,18,TGTGCCAGCAGCCAAGATCGGCTAGCGGGGGGGCAGGTAAACATTCAGTACTTC,CASSQDRLAGGQVNIQYF
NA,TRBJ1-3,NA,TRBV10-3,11,TGTGCCATCCGGGCGGGAAACACCATATATTTT,CAIRAGNTIYF
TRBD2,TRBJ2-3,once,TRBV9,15,TGTGCCAGCAGCGTAAGCGGGGGGGACACAGATACGCAGTATTTT,CASSVSGGDTDTQYF
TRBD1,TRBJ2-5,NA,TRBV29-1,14,TGCAGCGTAAGGGACAGGGGTTGGCAAGAGACCCAGTACTTC,CSVRDRGWQETQYF
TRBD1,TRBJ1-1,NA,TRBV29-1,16,TGCAGCGCCTCCGGGACAGGGGGCTTCGGCGACACTGAAGCTTTCTTT,CSASGTGGFGDTEAFF
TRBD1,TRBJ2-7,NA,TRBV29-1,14,TGCAGCGTTGAAGATCGAGGGGGCACCTACGAGCAGTACTTC,CSVEDRGGTYEQYF
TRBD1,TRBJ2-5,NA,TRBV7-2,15,TGTGCCAGCAGCTCCTTCAGACAGGGACAAGAGACCCAGTACTTC,CASSSFRQGQETQYF
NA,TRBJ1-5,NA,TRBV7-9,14,TGTGCCAGCAGCTTATCCCAACCCAATCAGCCCCAGCATTTT,CASSLSQPNQPQHF
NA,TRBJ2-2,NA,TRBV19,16,TGTGCCAGTAGTATAGATCCCGTTGGTATCCCCGGGGAGCTGTTTTTT,CASSIDPVGIPGELFF
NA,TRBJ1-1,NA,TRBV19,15,TGTGCCAGTAGTATTGGCAGGGAAACGAACACTGAAGCTTTCTTT,CASSIGRETNTEAFF
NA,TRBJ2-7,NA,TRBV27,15,TGTGCCAGCAGTTTAAGGGGCAGCCTAACCTACGAGCAGTACTTC,CASSLRGSLTYEQYF
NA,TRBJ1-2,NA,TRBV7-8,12,TGTGCCAGCAGCTTAGAAAACTATGGCTACACCTTC,CASSLENYGYTF
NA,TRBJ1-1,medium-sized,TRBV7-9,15,TGTGCCAGCAGCTTAGCTTTAGGGTCGGGCGCTGAAGCTTTCTTT,CASSLALGSGAEAFF
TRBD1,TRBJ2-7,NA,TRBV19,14,TGTGCCAGGGACCGGGACAGGGGTTCCTACGAGCAGTACTTC,CARDRDRGSYEQYF
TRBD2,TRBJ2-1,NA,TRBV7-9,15,TGTGCCAGCAGCGCGCCAGCGGGGGGGTCCAATGAGCAGTTCTTC,CASSAPAGGSNEQFF